The rows below give T cell receptor beta chains drawn from one sample of a study of vaccination and CD4 T cells after COVID-19. TCRdb re-derived calls from the PCR reads in MiXCR, one entry per CDR3 protein. Of thousands of distinct CDR3 sequences in the sample, around 45% were seen once. Which antigens these TCRs recognize remains unknown. The material sequenced was CD4+ T cells from blood, cultured in vitro. The receptors were sampled from a human donor who had recovered from COVID-19. CDR3s include the opening cysteine and the closing phenylalanine or tryptophan. D genes are given only for firm matches. For some rows the clone size is stated as once, few or many, or as a class when expanded; others skip it.

CDR3,DNA,J,V,size,D
CSARGVVGRSYNEQFF,TGCAGTGCTAGGGGGGTTGTGGGACGATCCTACAATGAGCAGTTCTTC,TRBJ2-1,TRBV20-1,-,-
CASSLGGGRTTGAFF,TGTGCCAGCAGTTTAGGGGGCGGAAGGACGACCGGAGCTTTCTTT,TRBJ1-1,TRBV27,once,-
CASSDRGRIAFF,TGTGCCAGCAGTGACAGGGGGCGCATAGCTTTCTTT,TRBJ1-1,TRBV2,once,TRBD1
CAGTGGGNEKLFF,TGTGCCGGGACAGGGGGCGGGAATGAAAAACTGTTTTTT,TRBJ1-4,TRBV30,-,TRBD1
CASSPDRNYGYTF,TGTGCCAGCAGCCCGGACCGTAACTATGGCTACACCTTC,TRBJ1-2,TRBV7-2,once,-
CASSLNRGGPGRSEAFF,TGCGCCAGCAGCTTGAACCGTGGGGGCCCCGGTCGTTCTGAAGCTTTCTTT,TRBJ1-1,TRBV5-1,few,-
CSARGGAANTGELFF,TGCAGTGCTAGGGGAGGGGCGGCGAACACCGGGGAGCTGTTTTTT,TRBJ2-2,TRBV20-1,few,TRBD2
CASSLDGSGANVLTF,TGTGCCAGCAGCTTGGACGGCTCTGGGGCCAACGTCCTGACTTTC,TRBJ2-6,TRBV5-4,-,-
CSAVTDVPMNTEAFF,TGCAGTGCTGTGACAGATGTCCCTATGAACACTGAAGCTTTCTTT,TRBJ1-1,TRBV20-1,-,-
CATSRGSDRDRGFYTF,TGTGCCACCAGCAGAGGGTCAGACCGGGACAGGGGTTTCTACACCTTC,TRBJ1-2,TRBV15,few,TRBD1
CATSRVGVTSGNRGTQYF,TGTGCCACCAGCAGAGTGGGGGTGACTAGCGGGAACCGAGGGACCCAGTACTTC,TRBJ2-5,TRBV15,-,TRBD2
CASSLDGAYEQYF,TGTGCCAGCAGCTTGGATGGAGCCTACGAGCAGTACTTC,TRBJ2-7,TRBV5-8,once,-
CASSDRLAGLVEQYF,TGTGCCAGCAGTGACCGACTAGCGGGATTGGTCGAGCAGTACTTC,TRBJ2-7,TRBV6-1,-,TRBD2
CASSEAETLYGYTF,TGTGCCAGCAGTGAAGCTGAGACACTCTATGGCTACACCTTC,TRBJ1-2,TRBV2,-,-
CSANQDRNSPLHF,TGCAGTGCTAACCAGGATCGAAATTCACCCCTCCACTTT,TRBJ1-6,TRBV20-1,few,-
CSASGLAGYSSYEQYF,TGCAGTGCTAGTGGGCTAGCGGGGTACAGCTCCTACGAGCAGTACTTC,TRBJ2-7,TRBV20-1,-,TRBD2
CASSPRVATDTQYF,TGTGCCAGCAGCCCTCGGGTGGCCACAGATACGCAGTATTTT,TRBJ2-3,TRBV11-2,few,-
CSARGQFSTDTQYF,TGCAGTGCTAGGGGGCAGTTTAGCACAGATACGCAGTATTTT,TRBJ2-3,TRBV20-1,few,-
CASTLGGAYYGYTF,TGCGCCAGTACCCTAGGGGGCGCTTACTATGGCTACACCTTC,TRBJ1-2,TRBV5-1,few,TRBD1
CAISRSGDSDTQYF,TGTGCCATCAGCCGTAGCGGGGATTCAGATACGCAGTATTTT,TRBJ2-3,TRBV10-3,-,TRBD2
CASSLGLVGPEQYF,TGTGCCAGCAGCTTAGGACTAGTGGGGCCCGAGCAGTACTTC,TRBJ2-7,TRBV7-9,-,-
CSARYRVGETQYF,TGCAGTGCTAGATACAGGGTCGGGGAGACCCAGTACTTC,TRBJ2-5,TRBV20-1,-,-
CASRSGKNADTQYF,TGTGCCAGCCGGAGCGGGAAGAATGCAGATACGCAGTATTTT,TRBJ2-3,TRBV2,-,TRBD2
CASSSRQGDIIYEQYF,TGTGCCAGCAGCTCTCGACAGGGGGATATTATCTACGAGCAGTACTTC,TRBJ2-7,TRBV11-3,-,TRBD1
CSVESGQGGPDTQYF,TGCAGCGTTGAATCGGGACAGGGGGGGCCAGATACGCAGTATTTT,TRBJ2-3,TRBV29-1,-,TRBD1
CASNPRGKLFF,TGTGCCAGCAATCCCCGGGGAAAACTGTTTTTT,TRBJ1-4,TRBV2,-,-
CATSRDNVRDGNTIYF,TGTGCCACCAGCAGAGATAACGTGAGGGACGGAAACACCATATATTTT,TRBJ1-3,TRBV15,-,-
CATQRTGAYEQYF,TGTGCCACCCAGAGGACAGGGGCCTACGAGCAGTACTTC,TRBJ2-7,TRBV25-1,-,TRBD1
CASSPGGERSYTF,TGTGCCAGCAGCCCCGGGGGGGAGAGGAGCTACACCTTC,TRBJ1-2,TRBV7-9,medium-sized,-
CSARTSGSTDTQYF,TGCAGTGCTAGAACCAGCGGGAGCACAGATACGCAGTATTTT,TRBJ2-3,TRBV20-1,few,-
CASSQNLDRGTEAFF,TGCGCCAGCAGCCAGAACTTGGACAGGGGCACTGAAGCTTTCTTT,TRBJ1-1,TRBV4-3,-,TRBD1
CASRVLAGGVETQYF,TGTGCCAGCAGAGTCCTAGCGGGAGGAGTGGAGACCCAGTACTTC,TRBJ2-5,TRBV2,-,TRBD2
CASSFGGSATEAFF,TGTGCCAGCAGCTTCGGGGGTAGTGCCACTGAAGCTTTCTTT,TRBJ1-1,TRBV6-1,-,-
CASSIVGGAETQYF,TGTGCCAGTAGTATAGTTGGGGGAGCAGAGACCCAGTACTTC,TRBJ2-5,TRBV19,-,-
CSARRGTGGLAFF,TGCAGTGCTAGGAGGGGGACAGGGGGACTAGCTTTCTTT,TRBJ1-1,TRBV20-1,few,TRBD1
CSAQRATYNSPLHF,TGCAGTGCCCAAAGAGCTACCTATAATTCACCCCTCCACTTT,TRBJ1-6,TRBV20-1,few,-
CASSLGAITSTDTQYF,TGTGCCAGCAGCCTGGGGGCGATAACTAGCACAGATACGCAGTATTTT,TRBJ2-3,TRBV7-6,few,-
CAINRVGSPLHF,TGTGCCATCAACAGGGTGGGTTCACCCCTCCACTTT,TRBJ1-6,TRBV10-3,few,-
CATSDAGLAHFTGELFF,TGTGCCACCAGTGATGCGGGACTAGCGCACTTCACCGGGGAGCTGTTTTTT,TRBJ2-2,TRBV24-1,-,TRBD2
CASSESGAPSLPLHF,TGTGCCAGCAGTGAATCGGGGGCACCTTCCCTTCCCCTCCACTTT,TRBJ1-6,TRBV25-1,once,-
CASSQSTGTGMNTEAFF,TGTGCCAGCAGCCAATCCACAGGGACGGGAATGAACACTGAAGCTTTCTTT,TRBJ1-1,TRBV4-2,medium-sized,-
CASSVPASPYEQYF,TGTGCCAGCAGTGTCCCGGCCTCCCCCTACGAGCAGTACTTC,TRBJ2-7,TRBV2,-,-
CASSLVGGEYSPLHF,TGTGCCAGCAGCTTAGTGGGGGGAGAATACTCACCCCTCCACTTT,TRBJ1-6,TRBV11-2,-,-
CASSLRSYEQYF,TGTGCCAGCAGCCTTCGCTCCTACGAGCAGTACTTC,TRBJ2-7,TRBV7-9,-,-
CASSPRRGGDRETQYF,TGTGCCAGCAGCCCCCGCCGCGGGGGTGATCGAGAGACCCAGTACTTC,TRBJ2-5,TRBV11-2,once,TRBD2
CASSSIPGGGGNQPQHF,TGTGCCAGCAGCTCCATCCCCGGAGGGGGAGGGAATCAGCCCCAGCATTTT,TRBJ1-5,TRBV7-8,few,-
CASRGGQSNQPQHF,TGTGCCAGCAGGGGGGGGCAGAGCAATCAGCCCCAGCATTTT,TRBJ1-5,TRBV2,-,-
CATSDPNMDGQYF,TGTGCCACCAGTGACCCCAATATGGACGGACAGTATTTT,TRBJ2-3,TRBV24-1,-,-
CSASRDTHSYEQYF,TGCAGTGCTAGTCGGGACACCCACTCCTACGAGCAGTACTTC,TRBJ2-7,TRBV20-1,-,-
CASSPSSSGPQHF,TGTGCCAGTAGTCCGTCAAGCTCCGGCCCCCAGCATTTT,TRBJ1-5,TRBV19,-,-
CASNRVGYQETQYF,TGTGCCAGCAATAGAGTCGGGTATCAAGAGACCCAGTACTTC,TRBJ2-5,TRBV6-1,few,-
CASSFGTGGQKLFF,TGTGCCAGCAGCTTCGGGACAGGGGGGCAAAAACTGTTTTTT,TRBJ1-4,TRBV7-2,once,TRBD1